Each of the 28 T cell receptor beta chains below was sequenced from the same sample in a study of T cells in Graves' hyperthyroidism and ophthalmopathy (dated by TCRdb to 2018 to 2020). Library construction relied on multiplex PCR. Sequencing used an Illumina HiSeq 2000. The TCR beta CDR3 regions were amplified from the RNA transcripts. A first-round RT-PCR of the TCR CDR3 used the HTBI primer set with the Qiagen OneStep RT-PCR kit. The public reads were reprocessed in TCRdb via fastp at Q25 and MiXCR, keeping in-frame beta chains. Duplicate CDR3 protein sequences are folded into a single record with the most common DNA and genes. The sample contains some 700,000 distinct CDR3 sequences, 15% to 20% of them found a single time. The ten largest clonotypes hold about 16% of the sample. The specimen sequenced was blood. The receptors shown here come from a man in his fifties with Graves' hyperthyroidism.

The chain recombines TRBV19 with TRBJ1-1; the D gene is possibly TRBD1 (5 bases). V lost 10 bases and J 2 bases, leaving 14 bases between the germline ends. This CDR3 is 13 amino acids long. The germline V gene has CDR1 LNHDA and CDR2 SQIVND (reference sequence). The CDR3 region has the DNA TGTGCCACCGGGACGGCTACAAACACTGAAGCTTTCTTT. Amino acid sequence: CATGTATNTEAFF.

In its sample, this clonotype was seen a few times. The chain recombines TRBV20-1 with TRBJ1-1, with D hard to call. V was clipped by 5 bases and J by 1 base, with 17 bases between them. The CDR3 contains 15 residues. The germline V gene has CDR1 DFQATT and CDR2 SNEGSKA (reference sequence). CDR3 sequence: CSAPDGRGGNTEAFF. CDR3 nucleotide sequence: TGCAGTGCTCCTGACGGGAGAGGAGGGAACACTGAAGCTTTCTTT.

The chain joins TRBV6-5 to TRBJ1-6, with D unresolved. The V end lost 3 bases, the J end lost 7 bases, and 10 bases lay between the germline ends. The germline gives CDR1 MNHEY, CDR2 SVGAGI. CDR3 size: 14 residues. CDR3 sequence: CASSYQGSNSPLHF. CDR3 bases: TGTGCCAGCAGTTATCAAGGGTCAAATTCACCCCTCCACTTT.

This clonotype was seen a few times. V usage is TRBV28 and J usage is TRBJ2-7, with D perhaps TRBD1 or TRBD2 (7 bases each). Trimming removed 3 bases from V and 2 bases from J, with 11 bases in between. Germline CDR1 is MDHEN and CDR2 is SYDVKM. CDR3 size: 14 residues. CDR3 residues: CASSFQGGPYEQYF. CDR3 nucleotides: TGTGCCAGCAGTTTCCAGGGGGGGCCCTACGAGCAGTACTTC. Full variable domain (missing parts from reference TRBV28 and TRBJ2-7): DVKVTQSSRYLVKRTGEKVFLECVQDMDHENMFWYRQDPGLGLRLIYFSYDVKMKEKGDIPEGYSVSREKKERFSLILESASTNQTSMYLCASSFQGGPYEQYFGPGTRLTVT.

This rearrangement joins TRBV20-1 to TRBJ2-1, with a tentative D call TRBD2 (5 bases). Germline-derived CDR1 and CDR2 are DFQATT and SNEGSKA (reference sequence). There are 13 residues in the CDR3. V dropped 7 bases and J dropped 6 bases, with 16 bases sitting between them. CDR3 region: CSVAGRTTNEQFF. The CDR3 bases are TGCAGTGTGGCGGGCAGGACCACCAATGAGCAGTTCTTC.

The table lists this clonotype with many counts. The chain joins TRBV6-1 to TRBJ2-1; 8 nucleotides align to TRBD2. Germline-derived CDR1 and CDR2 are MNHNS and SASEGT. The CDR3 contains 16 residues. V dropped 5 bases and J dropped 5; count of bases not matched to a gene: 11. In DNA form, the CDR3 reads TGTGCCAGCAGTTCGTCACCGGGACTAGGTGACAATGAGCAGTTCTTC. It yields the protein CASSSSPGLGDNEQFF.

This clonotype was detected a few times. This sequence joins TRBV12-3 or TRBV12-4 and TRBJ1-6; D uncertain. The CDR3 contains 14 residues. V was trimmed by 7 bases and J by 6 bases, leaving 13 bases between them. The DNA of the CDR3 is TGTGCCAGCACTATACCAGGTTCTAATTCACCCCTCCACTTT. Translated, it gives CASTIPGSNSPLHF.

Remarks on this clonotype: A read error is likely, as this CDR3 ends without the conserved phenylalanine or tryptophan. The CDR3 protein is CASSSGTSGHTDTQYI. Here the CDR3 DNA reads TGTGCCAGCAGCTCTGGGACTAGCGGGCACACAGATACGCAGTATATT. The chain couples TRBV11-2 to TRBJ2-3; 12 positions match TRBD2. Germline trimming cut 4 bases from V and 2 bases from J; bases unmatched to any gene: 4. The CDR3 is made up of 16 amino acids. Germline lookup yields CDR1 SGHAT and CDR2 FQNNGV.

This clonotype was counted ten times or more. The chain recombines TRBV28 with TRBJ2-7; 11 positions match TRBD2. This CDR3 has 15 amino acids. The germline V gene encodes CDR1 MDHEN and CDR2 SYDVKM. V lost 6 bases and J lost 3; bases outside the gene matches: 7. CDR3 residues: CASSVLAGANYEQYF. DNA for the CDR3: TGTGCCAGCAGCGTACTAGCGGGAGCTAACTACGAGCAGTACTTC. The variable domain in full, completed from reference TRBV28 and TRBJ2-7, reads DVKVTQSSRYLVKRTGEKVFLECVQDMDHENMFWYRQDPGLGLRLIYFSYDVKMKEKGDIPEGYSVSREKKERFSLILESASTNQTSMYLCASSVLAGANYEQYFGPGTRLTVT.

In DNA, the CDR3 is TGTGCCAGCAGCTTATTGCTAGCGTCTCAAGAGACCCAGTACTTC. Protein product: CASSLLLASQETQYF. This chain uses TRBV7-9 with TRBJ2-5; a possible D gene is TRBD2 (6 bases). Trimming took 2 bases from V and 2 from J, leaving 12 bases between them. This CDR3 contains 15 residues. Germline V gives CDR1 SEHNR, CDR2 FQNEAQ (reference sequence).

This clonotype was seen only a few times. The chain carries TRBV5-1 and TRBJ2-5; 9 bases line up with TRBD1. CDR3 length: 15 residues. CDR1 is SGHRS and CDR2 is YFSETQ in the germline V gene. The junction had 5 bases not matched to a gene; V was cut back by 1 base and J by 4 bases. CDR3 amino acids: CASSLSGTGPETQYF. In DNA, the CDR3 is TGCGCCAGCAGCTTGTCCGGGACAGGGCCAGAGACCCAGTACTTC. The variable domain in full, with the rest retrieved from reference TRBV5-1 and TRBJ2-5, is KAGVTQTPRYLIKTRGQQVTLSCSPISGHRSVSWYQQTPGQGLQFLFEYFSETQRNKGNFPGRFSGRQFSNSRSEMNVSTLELGDSALYLCASSLSGTGPETQYFGPGTRLLVL.

The rearrangement links TRBV5-6 to TRBJ1-2, with D unclear. Between the trimmed V and J ends, which lost 0 bases and 4 bases, there was a span of 7 bases. Germline lookup yields CDR1 SGHDT and CDR2 YYEEEE. This CDR3 has 13 residues. The CDR3 loop reads CASSLVVSYGYTF. The CDR3 DNA follows: TGTGCCAGCAGCTTGGTGGTGAGCTATGGCTACACCTTC.

This clonotype has at least ten counts. This rearrangement joins TRBV27 to TRBJ1-5, with unresolved D. The ends were cut back, 3 bases at V and 0 bases at J, with 12 bases in the middle. The germline gives CDR1 MNHEY, CDR2 SMNVEV (reference sequence). The CDR3 contains 16 residues. The CDR3 nucleotides are TGTGCCAGCAGTTTGAGGGCAGGAGATAGCAATCAGCCCCAGCATTTT. Protein product: CASSLRAGDSNQPQHF.

This clonotype was recorded at least ten times. In nucleotides, the CDR3 is TGTGCCATCAACCCAGGGAGTTCTCCGGACTTCTCCTACAATGAGCAGTTCTTC. Translated, it gives CAINPGSSPDFSYNEQFF. This chain joins TRBV10-3 and TRBJ2-1; D may match TRBD1 or TRBD2 (5 bases each). V was shortened by 7 bases and J by 0 bases, with 22 bases between the two germline ends. CDR3 length: 18 amino acids. Per germline, CDR1 ENHRY and CDR2 SYGVKD.

In this sample, this clonotype turned up a few times. This sequence joins TRBV19 and TRBJ2-5; 9 nucleotides match TRBD2. After removal of 7 bases from V and 5 bases from J, the junction contained 11 bases not matched to a gene. The CDR3 length is 15 residues. CDR1 is LNHDA, CDR2 SQIVND, per germline (reference sequence). In DNA, the CDR3 is TGTGCCAGTACCGACGGGGGCGCGGGGGGGGAGACCCAGTACTTC. Translated, it gives CASTDGGAGGETQYF.

In its sample, this clonotype was seen a few times. V gene TRBV5-1 combines with J gene TRBJ1-3, with TRBD1 identical over 9 bases. The V gene's germline CDR1 is SGHRS and CDR2 YFSETQ. V dropped 4 bases and J dropped 8; count of bases not matched to a gene: 13. CDR3 length: 16 amino acids. DNA of the CDR3: TGCGCCAGCAGCCAGGGACAGGGAACGGACAAGGACACCATATATTTT. This translates into CASSQGQGTDKDTIYF.

In its sample, this clonotype was seen many times. The chain links TRBV6-1 to TRBJ1-1; D gene ambiguous. Germline CDR1 reads MNHNS; CDR2 reads SASEGT. CDR3 length equals 14 residues. The V end was cut by 6 bases, the J end by 1 base, with 12 bases between. The CDR3 DNA reads as TGTGCCAGCAGCCGCCCGGTCCCGAACACTGAAGCTTTCTTT. Its translation: CASSRPVPNTEAFF.

This sequence joins TRBV12-3 or TRBV12-4 and TRBJ2-1, with 11 bases lining up with TRBD2. The CDR3 is made up of 16 amino acids. Trimming cost V 1 base and J 7 bases; bases outside gene matches: 6. CDR3 sequence: CASSLGPSGRINEQFF. The CDR3 DNA follows: TGTGCCAGCAGTTTAGGTCCTAGCGGGAGGATTAATGAGCAGTTCTTC.

This clonotype occurred a few times. The chain has TRBV7-8 and TRBJ2-7, with a tentative D call TRBD1 (5 bases). Trimming took 2 bases from V and 3 from J, leaving 8 bases between them. Germline V lookup: CDR1 SGHVS, CDR2 FQNEAQ. The CDR3 totals 13 residues. DNA of the CDR3: TGTGCCAGCAGCTTAAGCAGGGACTACGAGCAGTACTTC. The encoded protein is CASSLSRDYEQYF. The full variable domain, in which reference TRBV7-8 and TRBJ2-7 provide the parts outside the CDR3, is GAGVSQSPRYKVAKRGQDVALRCDPISGHVSLFWYQQALGQGPEFLTYFQNEAQLDKSGLPSDRFFAERPEGSVSTLKIQRTQQEDSAVYLCASSLSRDYEQYFGPGTRLTVT.

In its sample, this clonotype was seen a few times. The V and J genes are TRBV6-1 and TRBJ1-2; D gene uncertain. CDR1 and CDR2 from the germline V gene are MNHNS and SASEGT. V was cut by 5 bases and J by 3 bases, with 16 bases left in between. The CDR3 contains 15 residues. The CDR3 here is CASSSTGQRDYGYTF. As DNA, the CDR3 is TGTGCCAGCAGTTCGACGGGTCAAAGGGACTATGGCTACACCTTC.

The chain couples TRBV7-9 to TRBJ1-2; 9 nucleotides align to TRBD1. The junction had 6 bases not matched to a gene; V was cut back by 3 bases and J by 4 bases. Per the germline V gene, CDR1 is SEHNR and CDR2 is FQNEAQ (reference sequence). CDR3 length: 15 amino acids. The CDR3 spells CASSLWTGVVYGYTF. The CDR3 DNA follows: TGTGCCAGCAGCTTGTGGACAGGGGTGGTCTATGGCTACACCTTC.

This clonotype was detected many times. This chain's CDR3 is CASTLPEGNQPQHF. Written as DNA, the CDR3 is TGTGCCAGCACCCTCCCGGAAGGCAATCAGCCCCAGCATTTT. The J gene is TRBJ1-5, the V gene TRBV28; D is undetermined. The CDR3 contains 14 residues. V was trimmed by 7 bases and J by 2 bases, leaving 12 bases between them. CDR1 and CDR2 from the germline V gene are MDHEN and SYDVKM.

Concerning this clonotype itself: Just one base apart from a much larger clone, this may be a read error. The CDR3 DNA follows: TGTGCCCTCGGGTTGACAAACTACGAGCAGTACTTC. It yields the protein CALGLTNYEQYF. The chain joins TRBV10-3 to TRBJ2-7; D ambiguous. V was shortened by 11 bases and J by 3 bases, with 14 bases between the two germline ends. Germline CDR1 and CDR2: ENHRY and SYGVKD. This CDR3 region has 12 residues.

A few counts support this clonotype. The CDR3 sequence: CASSSQGVDTEAFF. The CDR3 nucleotides are TGTGCCAGCAGCTCTCAGGGCGTCGACACTGAAGCTTTCTTT. The chain employs TRBV7-6 and TRBJ1-1; D is possibly TRBD1 (5 bases). Germline assignment: CDR1 SGHVS and CDR2 FNYEAQ. V was clipped by 4 bases and J by 3 bases, with 12 bases between them. The CDR3 has 14 residues.

This chain links TRBV5-5 with TRBJ1-5; D ambiguous. The ends were cut back, 0 bases at V and 2 bases at J, with 9 bases in the middle. CDR1 SGHKS and CDR2 YYEKEE come from the germline V gene (reference sequence). The CDR3 consists of 15 residues. In nucleotides, the CDR3 is TGTGCCAGCAGCTTGGTGGTTTGGGGCAATCAGCCCCAGCATTTT. Its translation is CASSLVVWGNQPQHF.

The gene calls are TRBV5-1 and TRBJ2-3, with TRBD2 identical over 9 bases. The CDR3 is 15 residues long. Germline V CDR1 and CDR2: SGHRS, YFSETQ. The V and J ends lost 4 bases and 3 bases, in that order; junction bases with no gene match: 6. The CDR3 coding sequence is TGCGCCAGCAGCCCGTCGGGACTAGCTACAGATACGCAGTATTTT. Translation gives CASSPSGLATDTQYF.

This clonotype came up a few times. V is TRBV5-1 and J is TRBJ1-2; the D gene is possibly TRBD1 (5 bases). The CDR3 runs 14 residues. V was shortened by 0 bases and J by 4 bases, with 10 bases between the two germline ends. Germline CDR1 SGHRS, CDR2 YFSETQ. The CDR3 here is CASSLEGAAYGYTF. CDR3 DNA sequence: TGCGCCAGCAGCTTGGAAGGGGCTGCCTATGGCTACACCTTC.

This clonotype was observed many times. The gene calls are TRBV27 and TRBJ2-5; unclear D gene. CDR1 MNHEY and CDR2 SMNVEV come from the germline V gene (reference sequence). This CDR3 is 13 amino acids long. Trimming removed 8 bases from V and 5 bases from J, with 15 bases in between. The CDR3 DNA reads TGTGCCAGCCACTCCCTCATGGGTGAGACCCAGTACTTC. It translates to CASHSLMGETQYF.